What follows are 25 T cell receptor beta chains derived from one specimen sequenced in a study of T cells in Graves' hyperthyroidism and ophthalmopathy. Template material for amplifying TCR beta CDR3 regions consisted of RNA transcripts. The HTBI primer set drove a first-round RT-PCR of the TCR CDR3. In TCRdb, the multiplex PCR reads were re-called with MiXCR into one record per CDR3 protein. This table has over 700,000 distinct CDR3 sequences, around 19% appearing once. The specimen sequenced was blood. The receptors come from a woman between 50 and 59 years old with Graves' hyperthyroidism that later progressed to Graves' ophthalmopathy.

This clonotype was recorded at least ten times. J is TRBJ2-3 and V is TRBV12-3 or TRBV12-4; 7 nucleotides agree with TRBD1. V shed 5 bases, J shed 5 bases, and the junction held 13 bases outside the gene matches. The CDR3 is made up of 16 amino acids. Written as DNA, the CDR3 is TGTGCCAGCAGTGGCCCTGGCAGGGGGAGCGTAGATACGCAGTATTTT. This sequence encodes CASSGPGRGSVDTQYF.

This clonotype was counted a few times. The chain combines TRBV20-1 with TRBJ1-1; D remains ambiguous. V was pared by 8 bases and J by 3 bases, with 10 bases between. CDR1 is DFQATT, CDR2 SNEGSKA, per germline (reference sequence). This CDR3 has 11 residues. The CDR3 nucleotides read TGCAGTCCCGCGGAGTACACTGAAGCTTTCTTT. This codes for CSPAEYTEAFF.

This clonotype was detected only a few times. This chain joins TRBV25-1 and TRBJ1-2, with D perhaps matching TRBD1 (5 bases). Germline V gene lookup returns CDR1 MGHDK and CDR2 SYGVNS. The V gene lost 3 bases and the J gene lost 1 base, with 15 bases spanning the gap. The CDR3 totals 16 residues. This CDR3 reads CASSDDRDRLNYGYTF. The CDR3 DNA sequence: TGTGCCAGCAGTGATGACCGGGACCGACTTAACTATGGCTACACCTTC.

About this clonotype: A much larger clone differs by one base, so this may be a read error. The rearrangement links TRBV20-1 to TRBJ2-3; D unclear. The CDR3 spans 12 residues. Germline assignment: CDR1 DFQATT and CDR2 SNEGSKA (reference sequence). V lost 4 bases and J lost 6, with 11 bases in between. CDR3 coding DNA: TGCAGTGCTACCCTAACGGTTGATACGCAGTATTTT. It yields the protein CSATLTVDTQYF.

This clonotype was observed many times. The chain combines TRBV18 with TRBJ1-1; D remains ambiguous. CDR3 size: 15 residues. Germline CDR1 reads KGHSH; CDR2 reads LQKENI. V was clipped by 0 bases and J by 4 bases, with 12 bases between them. The CDR3, as DNA: TGTGCCAGCTCACCACCGGTCGACCCGGCCACTGAAGCTTTCTTT. Amino acids: CASSPPVDPATEAFF.

This clonotype has a handful of counts. The chain carries TRBV7-9 and TRBJ1-1; 7 bases agree with TRBD1. CDR3 size: 15 residues. The V segment lost 1 base and the J segment 3 bases; nucleotides outside the gene matches: 5. From germline, CDR1 is SEHNR and CDR2 FQNEAQ (reference sequence). CDR3 coding DNA: TGTGCCAGCAGCTTAGACGGGACAGAGTACACTGAAGCTTTCTTT. This encodes CASSLDGTEYTEAFF.

This clonotype was observed many times. The V call is TRBV20-1, the J call TRBJ1-5; D gene uncertain. Trimming cost V 5 bases and J 1 base, with 9 bases left between them. CDR3 size: 13 residues. The germline gives CDR1 DFQATT, CDR2 SNEGSKA (reference sequence). CDR3 in DNA: TGCAGTGCTCTAAGCAGGAGCAATCAGCCCCAGCATTTT. Protein product: CSALSRSNQPQHF.

The chain combines TRBV6-1 with TRBJ1-2; 9 nucleotides agree with TRBD1. V gave up 4 bases and J gave up 13 bases; unmatched junction bases: 7. This CDR3 region has 12 residues. Germline lookup yields CDR1 MNHNS and CDR2 SASEGT. CDR3 residues: CASSGRTGVSTF. CDR3 DNA: TGTGCCAGCAGTGGAAGGACAGGGGTCTCCACCTTC.

At least ten counts were recorded for this clonotype. The chain combines TRBV3-1 with TRBJ1-1; no definite D call. The CDR3 runs 15 residues. CDR1 is LGHDT and CDR2 is YNNKEL in the germline V gene (reference sequence). Deletions cut 0 bases from V and 3 bases from J, with 11 bases between. In DNA, the CDR3 is TGTGCCAGCAGCCAAGACTACGGGCTTGACACTGAAGCTTTCTTT. Residues: CASSQDYGLDTEAFF.

The rearrangement uses TRBV4-1 and TRBJ2-7, with 13 bases lining up with TRBD2. The CDR3 loop spans 17 amino acids. Germline V CDR1 and CDR2: MGHRA, YSYEKL. V lost 1 base and J lost 3; bases outside the gene matches: 6. The CDR3 coding sequence is TGCGCCAGCAGCCAAGTTGGACTAGCGGGGGCCAACTACGAGCAGTACTTC. This encodes CASSQVGLAGANYEQYF.

This clonotype appeared a few times. The J gene is TRBJ1-2, the V gene TRBV6-1; 9 positions match TRBD1. The CDR3 runs 13 residues. The germline V gene has CDR1 MNHNS and CDR2 SASEGT. J gave up 7 bases and V 8 bases, and 8 bases lay outside the gene matches. Here the CDR3 DNA reads TGTGCCAGCTGTTTAACAGGGGGCAGTGGCTACACCTTC. This translates into CASCLTGGSGYTF.

This clonotype has only a few counts. The chain is built from TRBV9 and TRBJ2-1, with D uncertain. The germline V gene has CDR1 SGDLS and CDR2 YYNGEE. With 4 bases removed from V and 7 bases from J, the gap between germline ends came to 21 bases. The CDR3 has 16 residues. The CDR3 region has the DNA TGTGCCAGCAGCCCCCCCGGCACTTACTTGACGAATGAGCAGTTCTTC. Protein product: CASSPPGTYLTNEQFF. Complete variable domain (other parts from reference TRBV9 and TRBJ2-1): DSGVTQTPKHLITATGQRVTLRCSPRSGDLSVYWYQQSLDQGLQFLIQYYNGEERAKGNILERFSAQQFPDLHSELNLSSLELGDSALYFCASSPPGTYLTNEQFFGPGTRLTVL.

This clonotype was recorded many times. The chain uses TRBV18 and TRBJ1-1; 7 nucleotides line up with TRBD1. Germline loops: CDR1 KGHSH, CDR2 LQKENI. V shed 3 bases, J shed 1 base, and the junction held 14 bases outside the gene matches. This CDR3 spans 18 amino acids. The CDR3 DNA reads as TGTGCCAGCTCACCGGAGTCTGCCCTAGGGGGCACGAACACTGAAGCTTTCTTT. This codes for CASSPESALGGTNTEAFF.

This clonotype was detected many times. V gene TRBV6-1 combines with J gene TRBJ2-7, with D possibly being TRBD1 (6 bases). Germline V gives CDR1 MNHNS, CDR2 SASEGT. V was shortened by 3 bases and J by 2 bases, with 8 bases between the two germline ends. There are 13 residues in the CDR3. The CDR3 here is CASSETGTYEQYF. The CDR3 DNA reads TGTGCCAGCAGTGAGACAGGAACCTACGAGCAGTACTTC.

The genes are TRBV2 and TRBJ1-6, with D possibly being TRBD1 (5 bases). Germline CDR1 SNHLY, CDR2 FYNNEI. V was cut by 6 bases and J by 9 bases, with 18 bases left in between. This CDR3 has 15 residues. Here the CDR3 DNA reads TGTGCCAGCAGAGAACGGTCAGGGTACAGTTCACCCCTCCACTTT. It translates to CASRERSGYSSPLHF.

V and J are TRBV5-1 and TRBJ1-2, with no clear D. Trimming took off 0 bases at V and 4 bases at J, with 13 bases between the two ends. Germline-derived CDR1 and CDR2 are SGHRS and YFSETQ. This CDR3 is built from 15 residues. The CDR3 nucleotides read TGCGCCAGCAGCTTGGCCTTTGAATCCTTCTATGGCTACACCTTC. Protein: CASSLAFESFYGYTF.

This clonotype was seen repeatedly, ten times or more. The V gene is TRBV5-1, the J gene TRBJ1-4; D remains ambiguous. V dropped 0 bases and J dropped 0 bases, with 12 bases sitting between them. This CDR3 region has 17 residues. Germline V lookup: CDR1 SGHRS, CDR2 YFSETQ. The CDR3, as DNA: TGCGCCAGCAGCTTGGCGGGCAGGATCACAACTAATGAAAAACTGTTTTTT. The encoded protein is CASSLAGRITTNEKLFF. The full variable domain, its missing parts supplied by reference TRBV5-1 and TRBJ1-4, is KAGVTQTPRYLIKTRGQQVTLSCSPISGHRSVSWYQQTPGQGLQFLFEYFSETQRNKGNFPGRFSGRQFSNSRSEMNVSTLELGDSALYLCASSLAGRITTNEKLFFGSGTQLSVL.

This clonotype was detected ten times or more. V usage is TRBV12-3 or TRBV12-4 and J usage is TRBJ2-7, with a weak D call TRBD1 (5 bases). Trimming cost V 6 bases and J 3 bases, with 12 bases left between them. The CDR3 runs 13 residues. In DNA form, the CDR3 reads TGTGCCAGCAGCAACACAGGCAGCTACGAGCAGTACTTC. Translated, it gives CASSNTGSYEQYF.

For this clonotype: This may arise from a read error, as a much more abundant clone is one base away. The rearrangement joins TRBV30 to TRBJ1-2; TRBD1 matches at 8 bases. This CDR3 is built from 15 residues. Germline CDR1 reads GTSNPN; CDR2 reads SVGIG (reference sequence). CDR3 bases: TGTGCCTGGACCATTGGGGTGACAGGGGACTATGGCTACGCCTTC. It encodes CAWTIGVTGDYGYAF. Full variable domain (missing parts from reference TRBV30 and TRBJ1-2): SQTIHQWPATLVQPVGSPLSLECTVEGTSNPNLYWYRQAAGRGLQLLFYSVGIGQISSEVPQNLSASRPQDRQFILSSKKLLLSDSGFYLCAWTIGVTGDYGYAFGSGTRLTVV.

This clonotype was counted ten times or more. This sequence joins TRBV5-1 and TRBJ2-7, with unresolved D. The germline gives CDR1 SGHRS, CDR2 YFSETQ. The CDR3 is 14 amino acids. Trimming left V 4 bases short and J 0 bases short, with 11 bases between. In DNA, the CDR3 is TGCGCCAGCAGCGACGTGTCCTCCTCCTACGAGCAGTACTTC. It codes for CASSDVSSSYEQYF.

Remarks on this clonotype: A much larger clone sits a single nucleotide away, making a read error possible. The chain carries TRBV20-1 and TRBJ1-4; D remains ambiguous. Germline CDR1 is DFQATT and CDR2 is SNEGSKA (reference sequence). This CDR3 is built from 14 residues. V lost 3 bases to trimming and J lost 0 bases, with 8 bases between them. The chain's CDR3 is CSARRTSTNEKLFF. CDR3 coding DNA: TGCAGTGCTAGGAGGACTTCAACTAATGAAAAACTGTTTTTT.

This clonotype was counted at least ten times. This sequence joins TRBV20-1 and TRBJ1-4; the match to TRBD1 covers 10 bases. The V and J ends lost 0 bases and 0 bases, in that order; junction bases with no gene match: 7. The germline CDR1 and CDR2 sequences are DFQATT and SNEGSKA (reference sequence). CDR3 length equals 18 residues. The CDR3 is CSARDLRGQGATNEKLFF. In DNA form, the CDR3 reads TGCAGTGCTAGAGATCTTCGAGGACAGGGGGCAACTAATGAAAAACTGTTTTTT.

This clonotype was counted between two and nine times. V and J are TRBV20-1 and TRBJ1-5, with 10 nucleotides matching TRBD1. V shed 1 base and J 1 base; nucleotides not matched to a gene: 10. The CDR3 extends over 18 amino acids. From germline, CDR1 is DFQATT and CDR2 SNEGSKA (reference sequence). The CDR3 region has the DNA TGCAGTGCTAGAGGCCCCCGGGACAGGGGTCGAAGCAATCAGCCCCAGCATTTT. Amino acid sequence: CSARGPRDRGRSNQPQHF.

Ten or more counts support this clonotype. V usage is TRBV12-5 and J usage is TRBJ2-3, with TRBD2 identical over 11 bases. CDR3 length: 15 amino acids. Per germline, CDR1 LGHNT and CDR2 FRNRAP. V lost 9 bases to trimming and J lost 2 bases; unmatched junction nucleotides: 7. CDR3 nucleotide sequence: TGTGCTAGCGCCGTACTAGCGGGGGTCACAGATACGCAGTATTTT. Translation: CASAVLAGVTDTQYF.

This sequence joins TRBV4-1 and TRBJ1-1, with D possibly being TRBD1 (5 bases). The CDR3 loop spans 14 amino acids. V gave up 3 bases and J gave up 6 bases, with 14 bases separating them. In germline, CDR1 is MGHRA, CDR2 YSYEKL. CDR3 sequence: CASSQNGGLAEAFF. The CDR3 region has the DNA TGCGCCAGCAGCCAGAATGGGGGGTTGGCTGAAGCTTTCTTT.